The clone carrying this T cell receptor (beta chain) was found a few times. Its specificity is not known. This record comes from a study of T cells in tumors after PD-1 blockade. Study background: Treatment was either pembrolizumab 200 mg every 3 weeks or cemiplimab 350 mg every 2 weeks. Some patients also took daily vismodegib 150 mg during anti-PD-1 treatment.

The same primary tumor site was biopsied both before and after PD-1 blockade. Whole-study results and caveats: Approximately 41% of tumor TCR clonotypes were also found in blood.

Data came from immunoSEQ multiplex PCR; TCRdb stores just in-frame clones and leaves some out. The repertoire includes 4,000 or so clones, over 60% of them detected once, and around a fifth sits in the top ten. The V and J ends lost 2 bases and 1 base, in that order; junction bases with no gene match: 5. The CDR3 contains 15 residues. Germline CDR1 is LGHNA and CDR2 is YNFKEQ. This chain links TRBV4-2 with TRBJ2-7; 7 nucleotides line up with TRBD2. The sample was tumor tissue, taken before anti-PD-1 treatment. The sequence derives from a human donor with basal cell carcinoma. CDR3 amino acids: CASSQQGGISYEQYF. CDR3 bases: TGTGCCAGCAGCCAACAGGGAGGGATTTCCTACGAGCAGTACTTC.